Shown below are 2 T cell receptor beta chains from a single sample sequenced in a study of CD8 T cells in ankylosing spondylitis. MiXCR was run by TCRdb on the 5' RACE reads, yielding one entry per CDR3 protein. The repertoire holds some 200,000 distinct CDR3 sequences, with 25% to 30% as singletons. Sample: blood, either unsorted or a sorted T cell fraction (not recorded which). Receptors were obtained from a male donor with ankylosing spondylitis or in good health (not recorded which).

This clonotype has ten or more counts. The chain uses TRBV28 and TRBJ2-3, with D unclear. V was cut by 5 bases and J by 1 base, with 10 bases left in between. This CDR3 comprises 14 residues. Per the germline V gene, CDR1 is MDHEN and CDR2 is SYDVKM. The DNA of the CDR3 is TGTGCCAGCAGTATACTGTTGGGCACAGATACGCAGTATTTT. As protein: CASSILLGTDTQYF. The variable domain in full, completed from reference TRBV28 and TRBJ2-3, reads DVKVTQSSRYLVKRTGEKVFLECVQDMDHENMFWYRQDPGLGLRLIYFSYDVKMKEKGDIPEGYSVSREKKERFSLILESASTNQTSMYLCASSILLGTDTQYFGPGTRLTVL.

V is TRBV5-1 and J is TRBJ2-5; TRBD1 agrees at 7 bases. V shed 0 bases, J shed 4 bases, and the junction held 3 bases outside the gene matches. CDR3 length: 14 amino acids. CDR1 SGHRS and CDR2 YFSETQ come from the germline V gene. CDR3 protein: CASSLARGRETQYF. Written as DNA, the CDR3 is TGCGCCAGCAGCTTGGCCAGGGGGAGAGAGACCCAGTACTTC. The full variable domain, with the rest looked up from reference TRBV5-1 and TRBJ2-5, is KAGVTQTPRYLIKTRGQQVTLSCSPISGHRSVSWYQQTPGQGLQFLFEYFSETQRNKGNFPGRFSGRQFSNSRSEMNVSTLELGDSALYLCASSLARGRETQYFGPGTRLLVL.